One and the same sample provided the 30 T cell receptor beta chains below, sequenced in a study of T cell responses to AZD1222 COVID-19 vaccine. Sequencing used immunoSEQ multiplex PCR; TCRdb keeps in-frame clones, though not all of them. The repertoire includes about 15,000 clones, approximately 80% of them detected once, and approximately 14% sits in the top ten. This material consisted of peripheral blood, taken 28 days after the second AZD1222 dose. These receptor sequences come from an adult who received the AZD1222 COVID-19 vaccine.

This clone has a single count. The V gene is TRBV6-2 or TRBV6-3, the J gene TRBJ1-2; D is unresolved. Trimming left V 0 bases short and J 8 bases short, with 10 bases between. CDR1 and CDR2 (germline): MNHEY, SVGEGT. There are 13 residues in the CDR3. The CDR3 nucleotides are TGTGCCAGCAGTTACTCGAAACTCTGGGGCTACACCTTC. Its protein product is CASSYSKLWGYTF.

This clone is labeled medium-sized. This rearrangement joins TRBV18 to TRBJ2-2; 12 positions agree with TRBD2. Per the germline V gene, CDR1 is KGHSH and CDR2 is LQKENI. The V and J ends lost 3 bases and 4 bases, in that order; junction bases with no gene match: 6. This CDR3 contains 17 residues. CDR3 sequence reads: CASSPRLAGALTGELFF. The DNA of the CDR3 is TGTGCCAGCTCACCCCGACTAGCGGGGGCCCTCACCGGGGAGCTGTTTTTT.

The rearrangement joins TRBV7-6 to TRBJ2-1, with D perhaps matching TRBD1 (8 bases). The germline V gene encodes CDR1 SGHVS and CDR2 FNYEAQ. V lost 7 bases to trimming and J lost 4 bases, with 17 bases between them. CDR3 size: 15 residues. The CDR3 DNA reads as TGTGCCAGCACCCAGGGGGCGGGGGCGTACAATGAGCAGTTCTTC. Translation gives CASTQGAGAYNEQFF.

This clone showed up just a few times. This chain uses TRBV7-2 with TRBJ2-7; possible D gene TRBD2, 7 bases. CDR3 length: 15 residues. V was shortened by 3 bases and J by 0 bases, with 12 bases between the two germline ends. Germline values: CDR1 SGHTA, CDR2 FQGNSA. CDR3 protein: CASSFAGAFSYEQYF. The CDR3 coding sequence is TGTGCCAGCAGCTTTGCGGGGGCCTTCTCCTACGAGCAGTACTTC.

CDR3 residues: CASSLAIGEQYF. As DNA, the CDR3 is TGTGCCAGCAGCTTGGCAATCGGCGAGCAGTACTTC. V and J are TRBV7-2 and TRBJ2-7; no clear D gene. The V and J ends lost 3 bases and 6 bases respectively, with 9 bases between them. Germline V gene sequence: CDR1 SGHTA, CDR2 FQGNSA. CDR3 length: 12 residues.

The chain uses TRBV27 and TRBJ2-7; D is unclear. Trimming pared 0 bases from V and 5 bases from J, leaving 5 bases between. CDR3 length: 12 residues. Germline CDR1 and CDR2: MNHEY and SMNVEV (reference sequence). The CDR3 region is CASSLSGNEQYF. The CDR3 nucleotides read TGTGCCAGCAGTTTATCGGGGAACGAGCAGTACTTC.

The rearrangement uses TRBV4-1 and TRBJ2-1; D is perhaps TRBD2 (6 bases). Germline V gene data show CDR1 as MGHRA and CDR2 as YSYEKL. Trimming took 4 bases from V and 6 from J, leaving 13 bases between them. CDR3 size: 14 residues. In DNA form, the CDR3 reads TGCGCCAGCAGCCTAGGGACTTGGGCCAATGAGCAGTTCTTC. Translated, it gives CASSLGTWANEQFF.

This rearrangement joins TRBV28 to TRBJ1-4, with a tentative D call TRBD1 (6 bases). This CDR3 contains 15 residues. Germline CDR1 and CDR2: MDHEN and SYDVKM. V lost 7 bases and J lost 0, with 12 bases in between. Here the CDR3 DNA reads TGTGCCAGCACCGAGAGGGGGGCAACTAATGAAAAACTGTTTTTT. Translated: CASTERGATNEKLFF.

The CDR3 nucleotides are TGTGCCAGTAGTGCTTGGGGGACAGTAATTGGCTACACCTTC. This translates into CASSAWGTVIGYTF. J is TRBJ1-2 and V is TRBV19; TRBD1 aligns across 7 bases. This CDR3 contains 14 residues. CDR1 is LNHDA, CDR2 SQIVND, per germline (reference sequence). J lost 7 bases, V lost 5 bases, and 10 bases had no gene match.

This clone was seen only once. V usage is TRBV7-8 and J usage is TRBJ1-6, with a tentative D call TRBD1 (6 bases). Trimming took off 10 bases at V and 9 bases at J, with 19 bases between the two ends. Germline CDR1 and CDR2: SGHVS and FQNEAQ. CDR3 length: 14 amino acids. The CDR3 coding sequence is TGTGCCATCTTACCACCCGGGGGCGGTTCACCCCTCCACTTT. It translates to CAILPPGGGSPLHF. The whole variable domain, filled in from reference TRBV7-8 and TRBJ1-6, reads GAGVSQSPRYKVAKRGQDVALRCDPISGHVSLFWYQQALGQGPEFLTYFQNEAQLDKSGLPSDRFFAERPEGSVSTLKIQRTQQEDSAVYLCAILPPGGGSPLHFGNGTRLTVT.

This chain links TRBV5-1 with TRBJ1-1, with a weak D call TRBD1 (6 bases). CDR1 is SGHRS, CDR2 YFSETQ, per germline. The length of the CDR3 is 15 residues. V lost 0 bases and J 1 base, leaving 10 bases between the germline ends. CDR3 in amino acids: CASSLGGRSNTEAFF. CDR3 coding DNA: TGCGCCAGCAGCTTGGGGGGGCGGTCGAACACTGAAGCTTTCTTT.

V is TRBV12-3 or TRBV12-4 and J is TRBJ1-2; no clear D gene. V lost 4 bases and J 8 bases, leaving 11 bases between the germline ends. This CDR3 is 12 amino acids long. The DNA of the CDR3 is TGTGCCAGCAGTTCCTCAGCGGGAGGCTACACCTTC. It codes for CASSSSAGGYTF.

The gene calls are TRBV12-3 or TRBV12-4 and TRBJ1-1; tentative D call: TRBD1 (6 bases). V lost 4 bases and J 8 bases, leaving 8 bases between the germline ends. The length of the CDR3 is 11 residues. CDR3 DNA sequence: TGTGCCAGCAGTTCCGGGGGCGAAGCTTTCTTT. This translates into CASSSGGEAFF.

This sequence joins TRBV5-1 and TRBJ1-5; tentatively, D is TRBD1 (5 bases). With 0 bases removed from V and 1 base from J, the gap between germline ends came to 5 bases. CDR3 length: 14 residues. In germline, CDR1 is SGHRS, CDR2 YFSETQ. CDR3 sequence: CASSLEGSNQPQHF. CDR3 in DNA: TGCGCCAGCAGCTTGGAGGGGAGCAATCAGCCCCAGCATTTT.

The rearrangement joins TRBV2 to TRBJ1-1, with D possibly being TRBD1 (6 bases). Between the trimmed V and J ends, which lost 7 bases and 5 bases, there was a span of 17 bases. The germline V gene has CDR1 SNHLY and CDR2 FYNNEI. The CDR3 is made up of 14 amino acids. DNA of the CDR3: TGTGCCAGCACATCGGAGGGGGGGGAGACTGAAGCTTTCTTT. Residues: CASTSEGGETEAFF.

CDR3 amino acids: CAFLQGMNTEAFF. For the CDR3, the DNA is TGTGCCTTCCTACAGGGAATGAACACTGAAGCTTTCTTT. The chain joins TRBV30 to TRBJ1-1; D is possibly TRBD1 (6 bases). The germline gives CDR1 GTSNPN, CDR2 SVGIG (reference sequence). CDR3 length: 13 amino acids. V was pared by 7 bases and J by 0 bases, with 12 bases between.

J is TRBJ2-2 and V is TRBV11-3; D possibly uses TRBD1 or TRBD2 (6 bases each). The CDR3 totals 16 residues. Germline V gives CDR1 SGHNT, CDR2 YENEEA. V lost 5 bases and J lost 0, with 13 bases in between. The CDR3 DNA sequence: TGTGCCAGCAGCAAGGGGGGCAGCTCGAACACCGGGGAGCTGTTTTTT. This encodes CASSKGGSSNTGELFF.

This clone appeared a few times. The V and J genes are TRBV19 and TRBJ2-7; D is possibly TRBD1 or TRBD2 (5 bases each). The CDR3 runs to 15 residues. V lost 3 bases and J lost 7, with 19 bases in between. The V gene's germline CDR1 is LNHDA and CDR2 SQIVND (reference sequence). CDR3 amino acids: CASSIGASLREEQYF. CDR3 sequence (DNA): TGTGCCAGTAGTATCGGGGCCTCGCTGAGGGAAGAGCAGTACTTC.

This clone came up a few times. This sequence joins TRBV10-3 and TRBJ2-1; D ambiguous. The CDR3 loop spans 12 amino acids. The germline CDR1 and CDR2 sequences are ENHRY and SYGVKD. V gave up 11 bases and J gave up 5 bases, with 13 bases separating them. The DNA for the CDR3 is TGTGCCGCCAGGACGGATGACAATGAGCAGTTCTTC. As protein: CAARTDDNEQFF.

This clone was counted between two and nine times. The chain is built from TRBV5-8 and TRBJ1-5; D is unresolved. The CDR3 has 16 amino acids. The V and J ends lost 1 base and 0 bases respectively, with 11 bases between them. CDR1 and CDR2 from the germline V gene are SGHTS and YDEGEE. DNA for the CDR3: TGTGCCAGCAGCTTGACGAACACGGCTAGCAATCAGCCCCAGCATTTT. It translates to CASSLTNTASNQPQHF.

V gene TRBV4-3 combines with J gene TRBJ2-7; D may be TRBD2 (6 bases). The ends were cut back, 0 bases at V and 3 bases at J, with 12 bases in the middle. Looked up from germline, CDR1 is LGHNA and CDR2 is YSLEER. This CDR3 spans 15 amino acids. CDR3: CASSQDKGTFYEQYF. The DNA of the CDR3 is TGCGCCAGCAGCCAAGATAAGGGGACTTTCTACGAGCAGTACTTC.

The chain couples TRBV6-5 to TRBJ2-3; D may be TRBD2 (6 bases). Germline loops: CDR1 MNHEY, CDR2 SVGAGI. The CDR3 contains 16 residues. V lost 0 bases, J lost 2 bases, and 12 bases lay in between. In DNA, the CDR3 is TGTGCCAGCAGTTACTCGACCGGGGGTCTCACAGATACGCAGTATTTT. Translation gives CASSYSTGGLTDTQYF.

The chain joins TRBV7-9 to TRBJ1-1; weak D call: TRBD1 (6 bases). The V gene lost 3 bases and the J gene lost 5 bases, with 13 bases spanning the gap. The CDR3 sequence is 14 residues long. Germline V gene data show CDR1 as SEHNR and CDR2 as FQNEAQ (reference sequence). The CDR3 nucleotides read TGTGCCAGCAGCTTCGGGGGGCGAGGGACTGAAGCTTTCTTT. Translating it yields CASSFGGRGTEAFF.

The rearrangement links TRBV10-3 to TRBJ2-7; 9 bases are shared with TRBD1. The V and J ends lost 0 bases and 5 bases, in that order; junction bases with no gene match: 5. The CDR3 runs to 15 residues. The germline gives CDR1 ENHRY, CDR2 SYGVKD. CDR3 in amino acids: CAISESSTGGHEQYF. DNA of the CDR3: TGTGCCATCAGTGAGTCGAGCACAGGGGGCCACGAGCAGTACTTC.

The chain combines TRBV5-8 with TRBJ2-1; 8 bases are a match to TRBD1. The CDR3 spans 13 residues. From germline, CDR1 is SGHTS and CDR2 YDEGEE. Losses at the gene ends were 7 bases for V and 3 bases for J; bases not matched to a gene: 3. DNA of the CDR3: TGTGCCAGCGATGACAGGGGCTACAATGAGCAGTTCTTC. It specifies CASDDRGYNEQFF.

The V gene is TRBV9, the J gene TRBJ2-5; D is perhaps TRBD2 (5 bases). Germline V gene sequence: CDR1 SGDLS, CDR2 YYNGEE. Trimming took 0 bases from V and 4 from J, leaving 10 bases between them. CDR3 length: 14 residues. The CDR3 reads CASSVGPSGETQYF. As DNA, the CDR3 is TGTGCCAGCAGCGTAGGGCCAAGCGGAGAGACCCAGTACTTC.

The chain links TRBV12-3 or TRBV12-4 to TRBJ2-7, with D tentatively TRBD1 (5 bases). The CDR3 extends over 13 amino acids. Between the trimmed V and J ends, which lost 6 bases and 0 bases, there was a span of 9 bases. CDR3: CASRGQASYEQYF. The CDR3 DNA is TGTGCCAGCAGGGGGCAGGCCTCCTACGAGCAGTACTTC.

The V and J genes are TRBV6-2 or TRBV6-3 and TRBJ2-7; 9 bases fit TRBD1. V shed 0 bases and J 3 bases; nucleotides not matched to a gene: 6. Germline lookup yields CDR1 MNHEY and CDR2 SVGEGT. The CDR3 covers 16 residues. CDR3 region: CASSYSLDRGDYEQYF. The CDR3 bases are TGTGCCAGCAGTTACTCCCTGGACAGGGGAGACTACGAGCAGTACTTC.

The CDR3 coding sequence is TGTGCCACCAGTGATCCAACTAGTGGGGAGACCCAGTACTTC. It is translated as CATSDPTSGETQYF. The chain links TRBV24-1 to TRBJ2-5; perhaps TRBD2 as D (5 bases). V was trimmed by 3 bases and J by 5 bases, leaving 12 bases between them. This CDR3 region has 14 residues. Germline V gives CDR1 KGHDR, CDR2 SFDVKD.

The chain's CDR3 is CASSQAQGYGYTF. The DNA of the CDR3 is TGTGCCAGCAGCCAAGCACAGGGCTATGGCTACACCTTC. The rearrangement links TRBV16 to TRBJ1-2; a weak D match, TRBD1 (6 bases). V lost 2 bases, J lost 4 bases, and 8 bases lay in between. Germline CDR1 and CDR2: KGHSY and FQNENV. This CDR3 comprises 13 residues. The complete variable domain, with remaining parts taken from reference TRBV16 and TRBJ1-2, reads GEEVAQTPKHLVRGEGQKAKLYCAPIKGHSYVFWYQQVLKNEFKFLISFQNENVFDETGMPKERFSAKCLPNSPCSLEIQATKLEDSAVYFCASSQAQGYGYTFGSGTRLTVV.